This is a list of T cell receptor beta chains from one sample in a study of T cell repertoires in cytomegalovirus infection. TCRdb recomputed calls from the reads with MiXCR, one row per CDR3 protein. The table lists 650,000 to 850,000 distinct CDR3 sequences, 25% to 30% of them singletons, with around 12% in the top ten. These TCRs are of unknown antigen specificity. The sample here was cultured CD8+ T cells from PBMCs, taken from culture after CMV antigen stimulation. Receptor source: a human donor in good health (CMV status not recorded). Some clones in this sample may be carry-over from other donors' samples. Each CDR3 is given with its conserved first and last residue. The D gene is left open where the match is weak. Some rows mark clone size as missing; the rest say once, few, many or name a class of expanded clone.

j_gene,abundance,v_gene,d_gene,CDR3aa,CDR3nt
TRBJ2-1,NA,TRBV6-8,NA,CASSYSDLNEQFF,TGTGCCAGCAGTTACTCTGACCTCAATGAGCAGTTCTTC
TRBJ1-1,NA,TRBV20-1,NA,CSARDRPEPHTEAFF,TGCAGTGCTAGAGATAGGCCCGAACCCCACACTGAAGCTTTCTTT
TRBJ1-1,NA,TRBV6-6,NA,CASTESTEAFF,TGTGCCAGCACCGAGAGCACTGAAGCTTTCTTT
TRBJ2-5,many,TRBV6-5,TRBD1,CASSYPRTGGLETQYF,TGTGCCAGCAGTTACCCCAGGACAGGGGGTCTTGAGACCCAGTACTTC
TRBJ2-1,few,TRBV20-1,TRBD2,CSARVLAGNNEQFF,TGCAGTGCTAGAGTCTTAGCGGGAAACAATGAGCAGTTCTTC
TRBJ1-6,NA,TRBV18,TRBD1,CASSSGQGEDNSPLHF,TGTGCCAGCTCATCAGGACAGGGAGAAGATAATTCACCCCTCCACTTT
TRBJ1-3,NA,TRBV27,NA,CTSSPGVSGNTIYF,TGTACCAGCAGCCCAGGGGTCTCTGGAAACACCATATATTTT
TRBJ2-3,many,TRBV7-2,TRBD2,CASSLVGSGATDTQYF,TGTGCCAGCAGCTTAGTAGGGAGCGGGGCAACAGATACGCAGTATTTT
TRBJ1-5,many,TRBV7-8,NA,CASSLAVRWGNQPQHF,TGTGCCAGCAGCTTAGCCGTTCGATGGGGCAATCAGCCCCAGCATTTT
TRBJ2-5,few,TRBV6-5,NA,CASSYGTAKETQYF,TGTGCCAGCAGTTACGGGACGGCTAAAGAGACCCAGTACTTC
TRBJ1-5,few,TRBV6-2/TRBV6-3,TRBD1,CASSSFDRGLYSNQPQHF,TGTGCCAGCAGTTCTTTCGACAGGGGGCTTTATAGCAATCAGCCCCAGCATTTT